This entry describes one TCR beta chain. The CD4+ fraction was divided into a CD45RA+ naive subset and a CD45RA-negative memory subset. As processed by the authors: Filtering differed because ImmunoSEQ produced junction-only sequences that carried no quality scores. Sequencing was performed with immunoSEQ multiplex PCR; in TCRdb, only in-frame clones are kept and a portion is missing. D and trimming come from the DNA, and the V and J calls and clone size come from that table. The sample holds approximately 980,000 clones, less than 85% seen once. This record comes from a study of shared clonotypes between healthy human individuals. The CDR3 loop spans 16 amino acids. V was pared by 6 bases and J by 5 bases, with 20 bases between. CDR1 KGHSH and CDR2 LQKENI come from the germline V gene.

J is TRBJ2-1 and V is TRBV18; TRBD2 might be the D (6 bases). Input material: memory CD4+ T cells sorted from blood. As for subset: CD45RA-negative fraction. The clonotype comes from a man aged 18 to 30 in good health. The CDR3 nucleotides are TGTGCCAGCTCCCCCAGTCCGGGACTCAAGCACAATGAGCAGTTCTTC. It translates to CASSPSPGLKHNEQFF.